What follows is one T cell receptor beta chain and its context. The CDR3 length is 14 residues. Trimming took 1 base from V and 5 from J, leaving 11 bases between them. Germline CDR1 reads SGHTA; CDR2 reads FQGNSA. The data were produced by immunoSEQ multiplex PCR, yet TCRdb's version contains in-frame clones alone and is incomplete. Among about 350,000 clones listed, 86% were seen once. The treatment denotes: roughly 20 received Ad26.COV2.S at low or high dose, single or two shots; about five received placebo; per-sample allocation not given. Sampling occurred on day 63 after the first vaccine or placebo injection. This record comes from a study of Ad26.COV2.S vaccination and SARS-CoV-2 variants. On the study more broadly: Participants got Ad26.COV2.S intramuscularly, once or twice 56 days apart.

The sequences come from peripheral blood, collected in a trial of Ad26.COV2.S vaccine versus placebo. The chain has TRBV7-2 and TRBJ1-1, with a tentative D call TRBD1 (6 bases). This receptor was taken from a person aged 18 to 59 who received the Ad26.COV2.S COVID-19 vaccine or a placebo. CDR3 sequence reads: CASSLVGTRTEAFF. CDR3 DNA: TGTGCCAGCAGCTTAGTGGGGACACGGACTGAAGCTTTCTTT. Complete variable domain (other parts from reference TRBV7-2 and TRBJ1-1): GAGVSQSPSNKVTEKGKDVELRCDPISGHTALYWYRQSLGQGLEFLIYFQGNSAPDKSGLPSDRFSAERTGGSVSTLTIQRTQQEDSAVYLCASSLVGTRTEAFFGQGTRLTVV.